This TCR beta chain was recorded in a study of molecular identifiers for immune sequencing clone quantification. Study-wide points: Clones of above 20 RNA copies carried over 97% of effector molecules; in naive cells they carried under 1%.

Germline V lookup: CDR1 MGHRA, CDR2 YSYEKL. The CDR3 has 13 residues. V was shortened by 1 base and J by 4 bases, with 8 bases between the two germline ends. In preparing bulk TCR libraries, previously described methods and listed TCR primers were used. TCRdb recomputed calls from the PCR reads with MiXCR, one row per CDR3 protein. Among 350,000 or so distinct CDR3 sequences, over 20% were seen once, and the ten largest hold under 0.95%. This clonotype has ten or more counts. Its antigen is currently unknown. The V gene is TRBV4-1, the J gene TRBJ2-7; D ambiguous. Sequencing input: naive CD8+ T cells from blood, with Jurkat cell RNA spiked in. Documented subset: FACS-sorted CD8+CD4-CCR7+CD45RA+ naive T cells. The receptor was derived from a human donor in good health. Some libraries in this study had Jurkat cell RNA spiked in. The CDR3 DNA reads TGCGCCAGCAGCCAAGGCGAGACTTACGAGCAGTACTTC. Translated: CASSQGETYEQYF.